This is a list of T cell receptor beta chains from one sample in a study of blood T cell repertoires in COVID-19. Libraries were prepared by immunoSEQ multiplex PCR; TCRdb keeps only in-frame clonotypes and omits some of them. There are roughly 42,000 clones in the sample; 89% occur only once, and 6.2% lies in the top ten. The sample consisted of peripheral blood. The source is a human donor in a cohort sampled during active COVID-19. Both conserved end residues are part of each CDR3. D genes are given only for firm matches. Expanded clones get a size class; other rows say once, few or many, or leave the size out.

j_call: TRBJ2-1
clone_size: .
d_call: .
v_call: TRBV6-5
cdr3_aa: CASTLRRTVYNEQFF
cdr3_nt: TGTGCCAGCACCCTTAGACGGACTGTCTACAATGAGCAGTTCTTC

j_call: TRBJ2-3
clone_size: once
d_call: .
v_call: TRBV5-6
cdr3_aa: CASNPRAGLTQYF
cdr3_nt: TGTGCCAGCAACCCTCGGGCGGGATTGACGCAGTATTTT

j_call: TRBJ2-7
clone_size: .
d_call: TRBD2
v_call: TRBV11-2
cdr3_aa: CASSTGTKNYEQYF
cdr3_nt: TGTGCCAGCAGCACCGGGACTAAAAACTACGAGCAGTACTTC

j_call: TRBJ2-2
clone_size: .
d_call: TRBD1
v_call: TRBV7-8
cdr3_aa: CASSRRGLATGELFF
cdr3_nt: TGTGCCAGCAGCCGCAGGGGGTTGGCCACCGGGGAGCTGTTTTTT

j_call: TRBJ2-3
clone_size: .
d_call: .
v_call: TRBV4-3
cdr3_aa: CASSPSRGNTDTQYF
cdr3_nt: TGCGCCAGCAGTCCCTCGCGGGGAAATACAGATACGCAGTATTTT

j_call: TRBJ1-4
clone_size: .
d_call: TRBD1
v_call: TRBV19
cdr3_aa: CASSARTGGKNEKLFF
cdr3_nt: TGTGCCAGTAGTGCCCGGACAGGGGGCAAGAATGAAAAACTGTTTTTT

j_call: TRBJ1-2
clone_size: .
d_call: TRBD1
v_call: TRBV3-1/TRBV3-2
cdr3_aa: CASSQGRTGGAHGYTF
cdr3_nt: TGTGCCAGCAGCCAAGGAAGAACAGGGGGCGCCCATGGCTACACCTTC

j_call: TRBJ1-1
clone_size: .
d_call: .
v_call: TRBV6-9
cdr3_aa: CASSAAEGPKGKPEAFF
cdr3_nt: TGTGCCAGCAGCGCTGCCGAGGGCCCGAAAGGAAAACCTGAAGCTTTCTTT

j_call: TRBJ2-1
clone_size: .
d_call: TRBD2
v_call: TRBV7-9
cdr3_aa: CASSLEGEGYNEQFF
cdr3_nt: TGTGCCAGCAGCTTAGAAGGGGAGGGCTACAATGAGCAGTTCTTC

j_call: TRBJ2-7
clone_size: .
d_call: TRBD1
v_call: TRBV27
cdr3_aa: CASSSTGVSYEQYF
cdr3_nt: TGTGCCAGCAGTTCCACAGGGGTGTCGTACGAGCAGTACTTC

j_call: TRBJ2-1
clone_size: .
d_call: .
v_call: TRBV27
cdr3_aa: CASSDSSSYNEQFF
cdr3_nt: TGTGCCAGCAGTGACTCAAGCTCCTACAATGAGCAGTTCTTC

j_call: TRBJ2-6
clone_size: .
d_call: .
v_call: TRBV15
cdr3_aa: CATSSRDTGANVLTF
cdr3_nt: TGTGCCACCAGCAGTAGGGACACTGGGGCCAACGTCCTGACTTTC

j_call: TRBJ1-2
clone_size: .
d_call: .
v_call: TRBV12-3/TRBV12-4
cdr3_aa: CASSFGPVYGYTF
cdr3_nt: TGTGCCAGCAGTTTTGGGCCAGTCTATGGCTACACCTTC

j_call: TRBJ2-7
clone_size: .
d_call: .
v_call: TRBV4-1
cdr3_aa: CASSQGPSGSSYEQYF
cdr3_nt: TGCGCCAGCAGCCAAGGTCCATCGGGTTCCAGCTACGAGCAGTACTTC

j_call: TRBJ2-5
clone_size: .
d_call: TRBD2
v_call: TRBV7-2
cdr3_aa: CASSPRRGGAETQYF
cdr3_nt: TGTGCCAGCAGCCCCCGGCGGGGGGGCGCGGAGACCCAGTACTTC

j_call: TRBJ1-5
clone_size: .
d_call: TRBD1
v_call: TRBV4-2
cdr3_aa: CASSQEQGANQPQHF
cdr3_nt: TGTGCCAGCAGCCAAGAACAGGGGGCGAATCAGCCCCAGCATTTT

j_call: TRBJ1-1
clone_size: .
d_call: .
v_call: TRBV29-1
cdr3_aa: CSVLRSKNTEAFF
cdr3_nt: TGCAGCGTTTTGAGGTCGAAGAACACTGAAGCTTTCTTT

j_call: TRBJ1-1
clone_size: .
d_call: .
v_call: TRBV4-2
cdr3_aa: CASSQGTRETEAFF
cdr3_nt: TGTGCCAGCAGCCAGGGGACTCGAGAGACTGAAGCTTTCTTT

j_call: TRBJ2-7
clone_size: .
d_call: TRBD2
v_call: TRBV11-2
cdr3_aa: CASSRTSGREYEQYF
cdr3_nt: TGTGCCAGCAGTCGTACTAGCGGGAGAGAGTACGAGCAGTACTTC

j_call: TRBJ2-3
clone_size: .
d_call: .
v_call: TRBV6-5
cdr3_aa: CASSYTGTSADTQYF
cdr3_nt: TGTGCCAGCAGTTATACCGGGACTTCGGCAGATACGCAGTATTTT

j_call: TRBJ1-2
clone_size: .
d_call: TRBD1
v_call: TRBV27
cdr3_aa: CASARGGLPYGYTF
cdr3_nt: TGTGCCAGCGCCCGAGGGGGCTTACCCTATGGCTACACCTTC

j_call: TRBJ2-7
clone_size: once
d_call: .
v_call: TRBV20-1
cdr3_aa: CSAGDYEQYF
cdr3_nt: TGCAGTGCCGGTGATTACGAGCAGTACTTC

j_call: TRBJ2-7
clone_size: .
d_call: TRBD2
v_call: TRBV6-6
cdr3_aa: CASSYGLTSGSGEQYF
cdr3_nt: TGTGCCAGCAGTTACGGGCTGACTAGCGGGAGCGGCGAGCAGTACTTC

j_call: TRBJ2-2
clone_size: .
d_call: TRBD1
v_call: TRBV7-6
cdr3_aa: CASSLVGQVADTGELFF
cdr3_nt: TGTGCCAGCAGCTTAGTTGGACAGGTAGCCGACACCGGGGAGCTGTTTTTT

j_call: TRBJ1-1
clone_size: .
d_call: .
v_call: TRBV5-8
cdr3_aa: CASTVGERMNTEAFF
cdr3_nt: TGTGCCAGCACCGTCGGAGAACGGATGAACACTGAAGCTTTCTTT

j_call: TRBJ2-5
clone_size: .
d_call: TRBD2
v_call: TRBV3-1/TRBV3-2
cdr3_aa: CASSPRTSGAEETQYF
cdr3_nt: TGTGCCAGCAGCCCTAGGACTAGCGGGGCGGAGGAGACCCAGTACTTC

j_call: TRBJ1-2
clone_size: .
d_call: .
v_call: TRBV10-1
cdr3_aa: CASSESASRSPTYGYTF
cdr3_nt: TGCGCCAGCAGTGAGTCTGCCAGTCGTTCACCAACCTATGGCTACACCTTC

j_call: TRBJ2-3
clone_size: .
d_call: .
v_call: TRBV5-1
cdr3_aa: CASSSQGSTDTQYF
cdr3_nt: TGCGCCAGCAGTTCCCAGGGGAGCACAGATACGCAGTATTTT

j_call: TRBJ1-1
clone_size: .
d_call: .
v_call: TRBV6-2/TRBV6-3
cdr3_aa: CASSDEGPTEAFF
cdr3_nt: TGTGCCAGCAGCGACGAGGGTCCCACTGAAGCTTTCTTT

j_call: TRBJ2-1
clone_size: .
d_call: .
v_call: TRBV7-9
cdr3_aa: CASSLYGGASYNEQFF
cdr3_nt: TGTGCCAGCAGCTTATATGGCGGGGCCTCCTACAATGAGCAGTTCTTC

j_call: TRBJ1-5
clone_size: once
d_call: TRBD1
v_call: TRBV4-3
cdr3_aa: CASSQDRDRGKPQHF
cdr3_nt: TGCGCCAGCAGCCAAGATAGGGACAGGGGCAAGCCCCAGCATTTT

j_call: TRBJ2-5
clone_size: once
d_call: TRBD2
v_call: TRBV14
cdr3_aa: CASSQPGLAGQETQYF
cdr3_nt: TGTGCCAGCAGCCAGCCGGGACTAGCGGGGCAAGAGACCCAGTACTTC

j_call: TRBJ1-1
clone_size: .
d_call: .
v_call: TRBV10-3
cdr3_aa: CAISAGVQAFF
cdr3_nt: TGTGCCATCAGTGCGGGAGTACAGGCTTTCTTT

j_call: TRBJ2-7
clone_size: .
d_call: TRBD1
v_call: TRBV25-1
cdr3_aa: CASSTGAGQYF
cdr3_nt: TGTGCCAGCAGTACAGGGGCCGGGCAGTACTTC

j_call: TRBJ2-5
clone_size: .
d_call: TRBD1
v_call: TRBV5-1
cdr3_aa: CASSVGSRDRIQETQYF
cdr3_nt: TGCGCCAGCAGCGTGGGGTCCCGGGACAGGATACAAGAGACCCAGTACTTC

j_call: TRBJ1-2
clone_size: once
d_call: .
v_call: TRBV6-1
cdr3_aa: CASSEQGSYPYGYTF
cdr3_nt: TGTGCCAGCAGTGAACAAGGTAGCTACCCCTATGGCTACACCTTC

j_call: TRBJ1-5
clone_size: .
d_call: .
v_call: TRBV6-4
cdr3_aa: CASRRGGIGNQPQHF
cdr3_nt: TGTGCCAGCAGACGCGGGGGGATTGGCAATCAGCCCCAGCATTTT

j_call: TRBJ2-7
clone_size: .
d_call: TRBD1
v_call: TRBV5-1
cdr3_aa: CASSFPTTGQSSYEQYF
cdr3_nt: TGCGCCAGCAGCTTTCCAACAACGGGACAGAGCTCCTACGAGCAGTACTTC

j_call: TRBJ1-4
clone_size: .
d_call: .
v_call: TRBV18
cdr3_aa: CASSPEGHGATNEKLFF
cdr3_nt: TGTGCCAGCTCACCGGAGGGCCACGGAGCAACTAATGAAAAACTGTTTTTT

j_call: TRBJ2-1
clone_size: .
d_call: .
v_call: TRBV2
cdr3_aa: CASEEQGRGNEQFF
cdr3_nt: TGTGCCAGCGAGGAGCAGGGGAGGGGCAATGAGCAGTTCTTC

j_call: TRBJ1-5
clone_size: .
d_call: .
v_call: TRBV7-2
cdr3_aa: CASSLRGALAQPQHF
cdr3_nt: TGTGCCAGCAGCTTACGGGGGGCGCTTGCTCAGCCCCAGCATTTT

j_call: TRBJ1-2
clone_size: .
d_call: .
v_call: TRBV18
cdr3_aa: CASSPFGTYDYGYTF
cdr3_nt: TGTGCCAGCTCACCTTTCGGGACATACGACTATGGCTACACCTTC

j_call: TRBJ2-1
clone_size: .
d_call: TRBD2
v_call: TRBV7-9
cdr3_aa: CASSLAGGGGRKEQFF
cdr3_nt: TGTGCCAGCAGCTTAGCTGGCGGGGGAGGCCGGAAGGAGCAGTTCTTC

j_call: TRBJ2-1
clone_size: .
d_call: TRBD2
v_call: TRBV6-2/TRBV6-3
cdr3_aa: CASSSPGTSGGKMGDEQFF
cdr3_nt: TGTGCCAGCAGTAGTCCGGGGACTAGCGGGGGAAAAATGGGAGATGAGCAGTTCTTC

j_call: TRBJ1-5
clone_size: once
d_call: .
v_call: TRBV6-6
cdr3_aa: CASSVTVQGNQPQHF
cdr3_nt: TGTGCCAGCAGTGTTACGGTGCAGGGCAATCAGCCCCAGCATTTT

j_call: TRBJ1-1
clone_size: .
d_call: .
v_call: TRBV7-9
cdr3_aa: CASSLVGRNGISNTEAFF
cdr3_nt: TGTGCCAGCAGCTTAGTTGGCAGGAATGGTATATCGAACACTGAAGCTTTCTTT

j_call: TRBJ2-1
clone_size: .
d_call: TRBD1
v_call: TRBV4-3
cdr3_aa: CASSQRRTGGGRNEQFF
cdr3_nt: TGCGCCAGCAGCCAAAGGAGGACAGGGGGCGGTCGGAATGAGCAGTTCTTC

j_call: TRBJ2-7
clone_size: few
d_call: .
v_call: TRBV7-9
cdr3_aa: CASSSGPVYEQYF
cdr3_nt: TGTGCCAGCAGCTCAGGTCCGGTCTACGAGCAGTACTTC

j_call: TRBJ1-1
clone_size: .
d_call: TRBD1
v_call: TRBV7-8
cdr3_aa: CASSRTGNTEAFF
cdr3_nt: TGTGCCAGCAGCCGGACAGGGAACACTGAAGCTTTCTTT

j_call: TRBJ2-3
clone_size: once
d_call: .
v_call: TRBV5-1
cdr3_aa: CASVDTTRADTQYF
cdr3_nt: TGCGCCAGTGTTGACACCACTAGGGCAGATACGCAGTATTTT